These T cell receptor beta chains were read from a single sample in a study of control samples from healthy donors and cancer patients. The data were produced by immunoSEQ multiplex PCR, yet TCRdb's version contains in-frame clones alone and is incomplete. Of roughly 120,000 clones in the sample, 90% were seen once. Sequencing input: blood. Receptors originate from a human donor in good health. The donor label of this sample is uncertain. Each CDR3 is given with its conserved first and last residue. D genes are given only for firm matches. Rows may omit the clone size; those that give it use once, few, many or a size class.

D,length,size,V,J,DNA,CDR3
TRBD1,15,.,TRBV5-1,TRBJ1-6,TGCGCCAGCAGCCCTAGGACAGGGGAGGATTCACCCCTCCACTTT,CASSPRTGEDSPLHF
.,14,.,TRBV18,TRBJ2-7,TGTGCCAGCTCACCGGAGAGCGCCAACTACGAGCAGTACTTC,CASSPESANYEQYF
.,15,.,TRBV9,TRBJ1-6,TGTGCCAGCAGCGTGCAGCAGGGGCCAGATTCACCCCTCCACTTT,CASSVQQGPDSPLHF
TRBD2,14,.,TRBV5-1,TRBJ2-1,TGCGCCAGCAGCTTGTCAGCGGGGAGTAGTGAGCAGTTCTTC,CASSLSAGSSEQFF
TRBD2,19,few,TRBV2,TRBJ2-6,TGTGCCAGCAGTGCCCCAGGGGGACTAGCGGGGTCTGGGGCCAACGTCCTGACTTTC,CASSAPGGLAGSGANVLTF
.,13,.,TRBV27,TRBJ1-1,TGTGCCAGCAGTTGGAAAGGCGGAACTGAAGCTTTCTTT,CASSWKGGTEAFF
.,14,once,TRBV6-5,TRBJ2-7,TGTGCCAGCAGTTCCCAGGGGTCCCACTACGAGCAGTACTTC,CASSSQGSHYEQYF
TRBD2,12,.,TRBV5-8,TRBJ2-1,TGTGCCAGCAGCCCCTACGGACTAGCGGCGTTCTTC,CASSPYGLAAFF
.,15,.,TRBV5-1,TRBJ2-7,TGCGCCAGCAGCTTGGGACAGGTTGGGAGCTACGAGCAGTACTTC,CASSLGQVGSYEQYF
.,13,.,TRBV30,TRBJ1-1,TGTGCCTGGAGTGTACGAGAGAACACTGAAGCTTTCTTT,CAWSVRENTEAFF
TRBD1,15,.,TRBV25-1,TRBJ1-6,TGTGCCAGCAGTACTCGGACAGGGGAGCGTTCACCCCTCCACTTT,CASSTRTGERSPLHF
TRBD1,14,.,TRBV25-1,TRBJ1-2,TGTGCCAGCAGCGAGGTTGGGACAGCCGTTGGCTACACCTTC,CASSEVGTAVGYTF
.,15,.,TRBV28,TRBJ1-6,TGTGCCAGCAGTCTCGATCAGGGGTCCAATTCACCCCTCCACTTT,CASSLDQGSNSPLHF
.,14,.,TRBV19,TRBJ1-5,TGTGCCAGTTCACGGGACGGCGGTGGTCAGCCCCAGCATTTT,CASSRDGGGQPQHF
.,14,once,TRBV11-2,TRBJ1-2,TGTGCCAGCAGCTTAGATAGGGAGGGATATGGCTACACCTTC,CASSLDREGYGYTF
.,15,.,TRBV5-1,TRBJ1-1,TGCGCCAGCAGCTCGGACTGGTGGGGCAACACTGAAGCTTTCTTT,CASSSDWWGNTEAFF
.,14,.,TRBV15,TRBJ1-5,TGTGCCACCAGCAGTGGGGAGAGGTCCCAGCCCCAGCATTTT,CATSSGERSQPQHF
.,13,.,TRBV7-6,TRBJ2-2,TGTGCCAGCAGCTTAGATCACACCGGGGAGCTGTTTTTT,CASSLDHTGELFF
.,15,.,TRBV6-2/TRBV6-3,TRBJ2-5,TGTGCCTGCAGTACCACACGGAGTGGCACAGAGACCCAGTACTTC,CACSTTRSGTETQYF
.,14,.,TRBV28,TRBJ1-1,TGTGCCGACTCGGATTTGAGGGGGAACACTGAAGCTTTCTTT,CADSDLRGNTEAFF
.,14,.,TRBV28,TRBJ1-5,TGTGCCAGCAGCCCCGGGGGGAAAAATCAGCCCCAGCATTTT,CASSPGGKNQPQHF
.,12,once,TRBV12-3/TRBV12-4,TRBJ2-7,TGTGCCAGCAGTTTATTCCGCTACGAGCAGTACTTC,CASSLFRYEQYF
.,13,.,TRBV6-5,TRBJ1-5,TGTGCCAGTAAACGGGGGCGGAATCAGCCCCAGCATTTT,CASKRGRNQPQHF
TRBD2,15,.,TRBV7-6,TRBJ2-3,TGTGCCAGCAGCCTTCGGGGAGGGGCCACAGATACGCAGTATTTT,CASSLRGGATDTQYF
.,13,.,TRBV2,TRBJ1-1,TGTGCCAGCAGTGCCCGGGAGAACACTGAAGCTTTCTTT,CASSARENTEAFF
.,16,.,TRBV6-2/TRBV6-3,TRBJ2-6,TGTGCCAGCAGTCAAGGTTGGGGGCTTGGGGCCAACGTCCTGACTTTC,CASSQGWGLGANVLTF
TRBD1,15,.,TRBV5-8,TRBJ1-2,TGTGCCAGCAGCTTAGGGACAGGCCGGCGCTATGGCTACACCTTC,CASSLGTGRRYGYTF
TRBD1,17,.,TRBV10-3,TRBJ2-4,TGTGCCATCAGTGAGTCAAATCCGGACAGGGTCGGGAACATTCAGTACTTC,CAISESNPDRVGNIQYF
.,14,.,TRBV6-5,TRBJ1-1,TGTGCCAGCCTTATTGAGGGAAGAGGAACTGAAGCTTTCTTT,CASLIEGRGTEAFF